This TCR beta chain was obtained from a study of blood T cell repertoires in COVID-19. This clone appeared a few times. Measured with immunoSEQ multiplex PCR; TCRdb has only the in-frame clones, and not every one. The sample gives about 230,000 clones, roughly 80% of which show up once; roughly 2.7% is in the top ten. The sequenced sample was peripheral blood. The sequence was collected from a woman in her sixties or seventies with active or convalescent COVID-19.

CDR3 sequence reads: CASSQDAPGLAGVTGELFF. CDR3 bases: TGCGCCAGCAGCCAAGATGCCCCGGGACTAGCGGGAGTTACCGGGGAGCTGTTTTTT. The gene calls are TRBV4-1 and TRBJ2-2, with 14 bases fitting TRBD2. V dropped 0 bases and J dropped 5; count of bases not matched to a gene: 8. The CDR3 is 19 amino acids. The germline V gene has CDR1 MGHRA and CDR2 YSYEKL.